This T cell receptor beta chain was retrieved from a study of T cells expressing NK-cell markers. Concerning this clonotype itself: Its antigen is unidentified.

Reprocessing the 5' RACE reads, TCRdb reports a single entry for every CDR3 protein and omits DNA. In all, the sample yields hundreds of thousands of distinct CDR3 sequences. Study outcomes and limitations: In about six donors, dominant NKG2C+ clonotypes were roughly 1.0-8% of CD8+ T cells. Whether the expanded NKG2C+ T cell clones recognized HCMV remained unclear.

The CDR3 is 17 residues long. CDR1 and CDR2 from the germline V gene are SGHTA and FQGNSA. Specimen: blood T cells: a sorted CD56 or NKG2C T cell subset, CD4+ or CD8+ T cells, or bulk PBMC T cells (not recorded which). The rearrangement uses TRBV7-2 and TRBJ2-1. The sequence was collected from a man aged 18 to 30 in good health. The CDR3 here is CASSTTAAYSSYNEQFF.